This TCR beta chain was sequenced for a study of a mutant IDH1 vaccine in newly diagnosed glioma. As for the study in general: Most patients had received both radiotherapy and temozolomide, the prior options being radiotherapy, temozolomide, or both.

The repertoire was sequenced with immunoSEQ multiplex PCR; TCRdb's copy has only in-frame clones and lacks some. The sample lists 99,000 or so clones; about 90% were seen once. V lost 10 bases and J lost 0, with 16 bases in between. CDR1 LNHDA and CDR2 SQIVND come from the germline V gene (reference sequence). The CDR3 loop spans 15 amino acids. Described time point: baseline, week 1 (first vaccination visit). The treatment: pre-vaccination baseline after standard-of-care therapy. The astrocytomas were IDH1-mutant, ATRX-negative, and WHO grade 3 or 4. The chain carries TRBV19 and TRBJ1-5, with D tentatively TRBD1 (5 bases). This specimen consisted of PBMCs, obtained from a glioma patient treated with radiotherapy, temozolomide or both. This TCR came from a woman aged 45 to 65 with glioma. For the CDR3, the DNA is TGTGCCACAAGCCGGGACCTCCTTAGCAATCAGCCCCAGCATTTT. It yields the protein CATSRDLLSNQPQHF.